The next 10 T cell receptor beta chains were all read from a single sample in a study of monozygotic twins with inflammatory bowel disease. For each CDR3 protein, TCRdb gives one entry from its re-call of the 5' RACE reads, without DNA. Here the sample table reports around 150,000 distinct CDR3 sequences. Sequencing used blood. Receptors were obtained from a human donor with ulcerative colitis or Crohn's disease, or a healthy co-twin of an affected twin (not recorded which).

The CDR3 loop is CSAPIAGLYNEQFF. The rearrangement joins TRBV20-1 to TRBJ2-1. This CDR3 is built from 14 residues. Germline assignment: CDR1 DFQATT and CDR2 SNEGSKA (reference sequence).

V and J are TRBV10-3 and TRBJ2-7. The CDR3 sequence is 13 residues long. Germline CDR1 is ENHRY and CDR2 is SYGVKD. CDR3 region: CAIRGRDSYEQYF.

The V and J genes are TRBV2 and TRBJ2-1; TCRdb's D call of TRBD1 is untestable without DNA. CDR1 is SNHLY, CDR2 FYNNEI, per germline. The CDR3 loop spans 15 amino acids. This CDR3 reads CASVYNLGLLYEQFF.

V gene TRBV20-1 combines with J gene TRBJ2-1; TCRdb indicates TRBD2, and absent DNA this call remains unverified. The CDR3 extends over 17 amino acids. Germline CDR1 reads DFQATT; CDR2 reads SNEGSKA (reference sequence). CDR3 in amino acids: CSAPTSGGARAYNEQFF.

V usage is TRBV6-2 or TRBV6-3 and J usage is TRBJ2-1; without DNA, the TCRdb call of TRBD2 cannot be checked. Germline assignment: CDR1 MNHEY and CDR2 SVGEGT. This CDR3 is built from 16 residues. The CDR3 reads CASSYFGLAEINEQFF.

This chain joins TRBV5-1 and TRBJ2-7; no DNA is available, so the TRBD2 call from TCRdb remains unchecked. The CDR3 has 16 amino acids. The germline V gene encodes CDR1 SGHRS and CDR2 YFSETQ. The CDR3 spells CASSFRTSLEVYEQYF. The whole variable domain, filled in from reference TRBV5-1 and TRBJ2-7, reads KAGVTQTPRYLIKTRGQQVTLSCSPISGHRSVSWYQQTPGQGLQFLFEYFSETQRNKGNFPGRFSGRQFSNSRSEMNVSTLELGDSALYLCASSFRTSLEVYEQYFGPGTRLTVT.

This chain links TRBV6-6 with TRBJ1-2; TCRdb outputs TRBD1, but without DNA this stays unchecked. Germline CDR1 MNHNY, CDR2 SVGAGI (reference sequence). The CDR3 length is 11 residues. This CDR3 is CASSPGYGYTF.

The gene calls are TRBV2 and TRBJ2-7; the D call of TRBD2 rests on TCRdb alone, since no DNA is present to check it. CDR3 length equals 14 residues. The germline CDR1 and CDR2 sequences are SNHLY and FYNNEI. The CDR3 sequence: CASSYSSRLFGQYF.

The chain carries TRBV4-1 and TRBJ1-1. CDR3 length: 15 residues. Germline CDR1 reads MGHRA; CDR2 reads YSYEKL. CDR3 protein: CASSQRTALNTEAFF.

The chain's CDR3 is CASSQGTGLADSAGAYEQYF. This rearrangement joins TRBV4-3 to TRBJ2-7; there is no DNA to check the TCRdb D call of TRBD2. This CDR3 region has 20 residues. Germline CDR1 and CDR2: LGHNA and YSLEER.